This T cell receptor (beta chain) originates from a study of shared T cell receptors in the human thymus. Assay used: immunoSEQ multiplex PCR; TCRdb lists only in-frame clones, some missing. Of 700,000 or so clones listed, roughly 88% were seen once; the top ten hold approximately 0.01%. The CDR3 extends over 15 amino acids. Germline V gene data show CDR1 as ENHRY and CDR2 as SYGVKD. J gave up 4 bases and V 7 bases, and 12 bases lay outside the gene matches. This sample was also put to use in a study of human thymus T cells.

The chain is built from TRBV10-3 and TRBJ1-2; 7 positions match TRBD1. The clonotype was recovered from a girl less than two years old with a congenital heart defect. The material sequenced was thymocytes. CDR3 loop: CAITSLWGQSYGYTF. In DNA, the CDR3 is TGTGCCATCACCTCCCTGTGGGGACAGAGCTATGGCTACACCTTC.